One sample yielded the 3 T cell receptor beta chains listed below, sequenced in a study of long-term antiretroviral therapy in people with HIV. This was the immunoSEQ v3.0 assay at survey level. Repertoires were generated with immunoSEQ multiplex PCR, while TCRdb's copy carries only in-frame clones and drops some. The sample shows around 29,000 clones, 75% to 85% of them seen only once. Specimen: unsorted PBMCs, collected 0.3 years after starting antiretroviral therapy. The source is a man aged 40-49 years with HIV.

The rearrangement uses TRBV19 and TRBJ2-7; TRBD2 is a possible D gene (6 bases). The germline gives CDR1 LNHDA, CDR2 SQIVND (reference sequence). The V end lost 5 bases, the J end lost 3 bases, and 26 bases lay between the germline ends. The length of the CDR3 is 18 residues. The CDR3 DNA is TGTGCCAGTAGTCCCCAGGGAAACGGGAGAGTAGATCTCTACGAGCAGTACTTC. This encodes CASSPQGNGRVDLYEQYF. The full variable domain, rest sourced from reference TRBV19 and TRBJ2-7, is DGGITQSPKYLFRKEGQNVTLSCEQNLNHDAMYWYRQDPGQGLRLIYYSQIVNDFQKGDIAEGYSVSREKKESFPLTVTSAQKNPTAFYLCASSPQGNGRVDLYEQYFGPGTRLTVT.

The rearrangement joins TRBV14 to TRBJ2-3; TRBD2 matches 8 bases. This CDR3 spans 16 amino acids. Germline V gene data show CDR1 as SGHDN and CDR2 as FVKESK. The junction had 8 bases not matched to a gene; V was cut back by 2 bases and J by 4 bases. This CDR3 reads CASSQKYGRASDTQYF. CDR3 bases: TGTGCCAGCAGCCAAAAATACGGGAGGGCGTCAGATACGCAGTATTTT. The full variable domain, in which reference TRBV14 and TRBJ2-3 provide the parts outside the CDR3, is EAGVTQFPSHSVIEKGQTVTLRCDPISGHDNLYWYRRVMGKEIKFLLHFVKESKQDESGMPNNRFLAERTGGTYSTLKVQPAELEDSGVYFCASSQKYGRASDTQYFGPGTRLTVL.

The rearrangement uses TRBV6-1 and TRBJ1-1, with D tentatively TRBD1 (5 bases). The V gene lost 5 bases and the J gene lost 5 bases, with 15 bases spanning the gap. Germline V CDR1 and CDR2: MNHNS, SASEGT. The CDR3 runs to 14 residues. This chain's CDR3 is CASSKQGRGTEAFF. CDR3 sequence (DNA): TGTGCCAGCAGTAAGCAGGGAAGGGGAACTGAAGCTTTCTTT.